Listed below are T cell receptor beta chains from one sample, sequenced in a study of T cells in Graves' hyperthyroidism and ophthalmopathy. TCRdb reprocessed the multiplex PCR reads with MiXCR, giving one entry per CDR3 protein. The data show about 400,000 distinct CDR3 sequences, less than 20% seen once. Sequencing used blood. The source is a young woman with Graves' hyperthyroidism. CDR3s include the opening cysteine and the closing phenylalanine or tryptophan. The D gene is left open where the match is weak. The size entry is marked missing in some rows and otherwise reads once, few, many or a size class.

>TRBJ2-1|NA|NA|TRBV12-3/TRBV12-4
TGTGCCAGCAGTTTAAACCCGCAGATAGAGCAGTTCTTC
CASSLNPQIEQFF
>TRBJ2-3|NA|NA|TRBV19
TGTGCCAGTAGTATAGTTCTCGGGCAGACAGATACGCAGTGTTTT
CASSIVLGQTDTQCF
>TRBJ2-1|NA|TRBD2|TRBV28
TGTGCCAGCAGTTTACGACAGGGCCCTACTGGGACTAGCGGGACCCACAATGAGCAGTTCTTC
CASSLRQGPTGTSGTHNEQFF
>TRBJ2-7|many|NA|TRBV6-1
TGTGCCAGCAGGCGGGACCCAACGGTCTACGAGCAGTACTTC
CASRRDPTVYEQYF
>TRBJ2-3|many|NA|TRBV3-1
TGTGCCAGCAGCCGCCAAGAGGATACGCAGTATTTT
CASSRQEDTQYF
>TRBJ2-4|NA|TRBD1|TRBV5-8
TGTGCCAGCAGCCCACAGGGGGCTGCCAAAAACATTCAGTACTTC
CASSPQGAAKNIQYF
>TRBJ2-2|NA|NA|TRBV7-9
TGTGCCAGCAGCTTACCGAGTCGTGGCTCGGGCACCGGGGAGCTGTTTTTT
CASSLPSRGSGTGELFF
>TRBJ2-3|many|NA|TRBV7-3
TGTGCCAGCAGCCCGGGACTTCTCTCTAGCACAGATACGCAGTATTTT
CASSPGLLSSTDTQYF
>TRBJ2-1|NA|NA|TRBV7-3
TGTGCCAGCAGCTCCCAGAGTTACAATGAGCAGTTCTTC
CASSSQSYNEQFF
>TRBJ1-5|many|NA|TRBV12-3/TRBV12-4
TGTGCCAGCACCCTGACCGCGCCCGGCAATCAGCCCCAGCATTTT
CASTLTAPGNQPQHF
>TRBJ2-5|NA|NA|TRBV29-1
TGCAGCGTTGTTGAAGTTAGCGGATCTAAAGAGACCCAGTACTTC
CSVVEVSGSKETQYF
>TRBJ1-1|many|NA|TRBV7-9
TGTGCCAGCAGCCTTAACACCGGAACTGTTGAAGCTTTCTTT
CASSLNTGTVEAFF
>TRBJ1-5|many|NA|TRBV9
TGTGCCAGCAGCGTAAGAGGGGACAATCAGCCCCAGCATTTT
CASSVRGDNQPQHF
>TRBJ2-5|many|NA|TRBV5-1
TGCGCCAGCAGCTTGACAGAGCAAGAGACCCAGTACTTC
CASSLTEQETQYF
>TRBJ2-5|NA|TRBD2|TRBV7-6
TGTGCCAGCAGCAACCGACTAGCGGGAACAGAGACCCAGTACTTC
CASSNRLAGTETQYF
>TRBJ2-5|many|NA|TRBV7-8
TGTGCCAGCACCTCCCTTAGGGCAACAGGGAGGGAAAAGACCCAGTACTTC
CASTSLRATGREKTQYF
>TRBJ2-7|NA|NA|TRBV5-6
TGTGCCAGCAGCCGGGGACTTTTAAGTTTCTACGAGCAGTACTTC
CASSRGLLSFYEQYF
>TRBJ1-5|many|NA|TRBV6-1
TGTGCCAGCAGTGAAGCACGCAGCGGGGCCTATCAGCCCCAGCATTTT
CASSEARSGAYQPQHF
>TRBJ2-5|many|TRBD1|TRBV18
TGTGCCAGCTCATCCACAGGGGCGGAAGAGACCCAGTACTTC
CASSSTGAEETQYF
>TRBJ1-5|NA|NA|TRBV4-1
TGCGCCAGCAGCCCCGTCGGTTCCCCTAGCAATCAGCCCCAGCATTTT
CASSPVGSPSNQPQHF
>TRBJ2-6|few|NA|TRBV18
TGTGCCAGCTCAACCATGACGGCCGTCTCTGGGGCCAACGTCCTGACTTTC
CASSTMTAVSGANVLTF
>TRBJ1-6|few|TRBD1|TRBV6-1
TGTGCCAGCAGAGGGACAGGGGTCTCCTATAATTCACCCCTCCACTTT
CASRGTGVSYNSPLHF
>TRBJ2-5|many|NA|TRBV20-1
TGCAGTGCTCCTGGCCGTATAGAGACCCAGTACTTC
CSAPGRIETQYF
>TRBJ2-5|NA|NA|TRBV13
TGTGCCAGCAGCTTAATGTCCGGACTGGACGAAGAGACCCAGTACTTC
CASSLMSGLDEETQYF
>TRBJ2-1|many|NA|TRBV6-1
TGTGCCAGCAGTGAAAGTAGTGTCGGGTCCTACAATGAGCAGTTCTTC
CASSESSVGSYNEQFF
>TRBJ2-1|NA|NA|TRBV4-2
TGTGCCAGCAGCCAAGGGGGCCAGCACAATGAGCAGTTCTTC
CASSQGGQHNEQFF
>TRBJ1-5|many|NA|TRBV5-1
TGCGCCAGCCGCGGGGTGTCAGGGAGCCAGCCCCAGCATTTT
CASRGVSGSQPQHF
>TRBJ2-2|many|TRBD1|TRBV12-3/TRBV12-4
TGTGCCAGCAGTTCGGGACAGGACCCCGGGGAGCTGTTTTTT
CASSSGQDPGELFF
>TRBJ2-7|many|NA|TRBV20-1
TGCAGTGCTAGAGGTCCCCTCAGGGGCCCGCCCTACGAGCAGTACTTC
CSARGPLRGPPYEQYF
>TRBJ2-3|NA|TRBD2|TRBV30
TGTGCCTGGAGTCCCCTAGCGGGAGGGCCCAAAGCAAGAGATACGCAGTATTTT
CAWSPLAGGPKARDTQYF
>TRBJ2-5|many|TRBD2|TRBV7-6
TGTGCCAGCGGGGCTCTGGCGGGAGGGCAGTTGATGGAGACCCAGTACTTC
CASGALAGGQLMETQYF
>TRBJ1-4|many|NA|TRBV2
TGTGCCAGCAGCTGGACAGCAACTAATGAAAAACTGTTTTTT
CASSWTATNEKLFF
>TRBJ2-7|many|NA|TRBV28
TGTGCCAGCAGCAGAAACTCCTACGAGCAGTACTTC
CASSRNSYEQYF
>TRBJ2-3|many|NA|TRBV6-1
TGTGCCAGCAGTGAAGGGCGGTCCCATAATACGCAGTATTTT
CASSEGRSHNTQYF
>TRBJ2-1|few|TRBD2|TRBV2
TGTGCCAGCACTGGACTAGCGGGGGACAATGAGCAGTTCTTC
CASTGLAGDNEQFF
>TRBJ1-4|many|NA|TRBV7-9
TGTGCCAGCAGCCGGACAGATGCAACTAATGAAAAACTGTTTTTT
CASSRTDATNEKLFF
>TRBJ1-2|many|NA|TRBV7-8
TGTGCCAGCAGCGTTGGGGGGTTCGGTGGCTACACCTTC
CASSVGGFGGYTF
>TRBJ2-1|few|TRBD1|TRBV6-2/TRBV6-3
TGTGCCAGCAGTCTGACAGGGGGCAAGTTCTTC
CASSLTGGKFF
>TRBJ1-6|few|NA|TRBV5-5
TGTGCCAGCAGCTTTCTAAGGCGGTCGGATTCACCCCTCCACTTT
CASSFLRRSDSPLHF
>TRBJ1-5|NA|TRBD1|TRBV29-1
TGCAGCGCAACAGGGGTGAATAGCAATCAGCCCCAGCATTTT
CSATGVNSNQPQHF
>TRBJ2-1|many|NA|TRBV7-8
TGTGCCAGCAGCTTTCTCGATGAGCAGTTCTTC
CASSFLDEQFF
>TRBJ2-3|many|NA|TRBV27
TGTGCCAGCAGTTCGGGACTCAATACGCAGTATTTT
CASSSGLNTQYF
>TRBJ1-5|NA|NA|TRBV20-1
TGCAGTGCTAGCGACTCTCAGAGCAATCAGCCCCAGCATTTT
CSASDSQSNQPQHF
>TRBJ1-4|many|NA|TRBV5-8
TGTGCCAGCAACGAGGGACGGACGAATGAAAAACTGTTTTTT
CASNEGRTNEKLFF
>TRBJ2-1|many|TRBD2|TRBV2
TGTGCCAGCAGCCCCGGGACTAGCGGCAATGAGCAGTTCTTC
CASSPGTSGNEQFF
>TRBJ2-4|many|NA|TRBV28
TGTGCCAGCGATCGCTCCGGGACAGCCAAAAACATTCAGTACTTC
CASDRSGTAKNIQYF
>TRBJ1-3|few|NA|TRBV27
TGTGCCAGCAGTTTGGGGGGGCTGGGAAACACCATATATTTT
CASSLGGLGNTIYF
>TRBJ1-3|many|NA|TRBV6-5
TGTGCCAGCAGTTACTCGAGGGGCTTATCTGGAAACACCATATATTTT
CASSYSRGLSGNTIYF
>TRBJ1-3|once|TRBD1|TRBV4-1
TGCGCCAGCAGCCCTGATACAGGGGGCGATTGGAACACCATATATTTT
CASSPDTGGDWNTIYF
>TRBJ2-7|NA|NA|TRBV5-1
TGCGCCAGCAGCCCTCACGGACGGGCCTACGAGCAGTACTTC
CASSPHGRAYEQYF
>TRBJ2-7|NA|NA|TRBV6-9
TGTGCCAGCAGTTACGATCGCTACGAGCAGTACTTC
CASSYDRYEQYF
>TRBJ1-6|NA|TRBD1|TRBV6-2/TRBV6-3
TGTGCCAGCAGTTACGGGGACAGGGGATCACCCCTCCACTTT
CASSYGDRGSPLHF
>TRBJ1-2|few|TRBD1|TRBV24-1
TGTGCCACCAGTGATTCGGGACAGGGGCATGGCTACACCTTC
CATSDSGQGHGYTF
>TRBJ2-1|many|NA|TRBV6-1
TGTGCCAGCAGTGCTGGGCCTTCCACCTACAATGAGCAGTTCTTC
CASSAGPSTYNEQFF
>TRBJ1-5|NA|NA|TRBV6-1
TGTGCCAGCAGTTCAGGAGAGAGCAATCAGCCCCAGCATTTT
CASSSGESNQPQHF
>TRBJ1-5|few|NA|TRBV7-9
TGTGCCAGCGCCAAAGAAAAGAATCAGCCCCAGCATTTT
CASAKEKNQPQHF
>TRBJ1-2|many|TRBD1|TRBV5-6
TGTGCCAGCAGCTTAGGAGACAGGGGAAACTATGGCTACACCTTC
CASSLGDRGNYGYTF
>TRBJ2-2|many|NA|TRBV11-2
TGTGCCAGCAGCACACGGACGAACACCGGGGAGCTGTTTTTT
CASSTRTNTGELFF